This is a list of T cell receptor beta chains from one sample in a study of T-cell memory formation after mild COVID-19. TCRdb processed the 5' RACE reads anew with MiXCR; each CDR3 protein has one entry. This sample has under 250,000 distinct CDR3 sequences, with 15% found just once. Sequencing was carried out using PBMCs or a T cell subset sorted from them (not recorded which). The receptors here all came from an adult woman who had mild COVID-19 (a few samples of this study predate the infection). Cell type and time point are not known. Both conserved end residues are part of each CDR3. A D gene is named only where the DNA matches it firmly. Rows may omit the clone size; those that give it use once, few, many or a size class.

abundance | d_gene | j_gene | v_gene | CDR3nt | CDR3aa
- | TRBD1 | TRBJ1-3 | TRBV18 | TGTGCCAGCTCACCGCACCCGACAGGGGCTGACGGAAACACCATATATTTT | CASSPHPTGADGNTIYF
- | - | TRBJ2-1 | TRBV4-1 | TGCGCCAGCAGCCAAGATCGCGACCAGCACGTTTCGGTCGGGCAGTTCTTC | CASSQDRDQHVSVGQFF
many | TRBD2 | TRBJ2-1 | TRBV12-3/TRBV12-4 | TGTGCCAGCAGCCCCAGCGGGGGATTCAGGGAGCAGTTCTTC | CASSPSGGFREQFF
- | - | TRBJ1-5 | TRBV24-1 | TGTGCCACCAGTGATTTCGGGGGGGATCAGCCCCAGCAATTT | CATSDFGGDQPQQF
- | - | TRBJ1-5 | TRBV2 | TGTGCCAGCAGTCGACAGGCCGAGGGGCAGCCCCAGCATTTT | CASSRQAEGQPQHF
few | TRBD2 | TRBJ2-5 | TRBV5-1 | TGCGCCAGCAGCGCCAGACTAGCGGGAGGGAGGGAGACCCAGTACTTC | CASSARLAGGRETQYF
many | - | TRBJ2-7 | TRBV6-6 | TGTGCCAGCAGTCACAACCGGGGACGGTCCCCCGAGCAGTACTTC | CASSHNRGRSPEQYF
- | - | TRBJ2-5 | TRBV9 | TGTGCCAGCAGCCCCCACGGGACCCGTGAAGAGACCCAGTACTTC | CASSPHGTREETQYF
many | TRBD2 | TRBJ2-7 | TRBV7-2 | TGTGCCAGCAGCTTAGACCTAGCGGGAGGGCCGGTGCAGTACTTC | CASSLDLAGGPVQYF
- | TRBD2 | TRBJ2-3 | TRBV30 | TGTGCCTGGAGTGCTGGCGGGAGGGCCACAGATACGCAGTATTTT | CAWSAGGRATDTQYF
few | TRBD1 | TRBJ1-1 | TRBV4-1 | TGCGCCAGCAGAAAAGGGGGCGGGTTGAACACTGAAGCTTTCTTT | CASRKGGGLNTEAFF
- | TRBD1 | TRBJ1-3 | TRBV7-2 | TGTGCCAGCAGCCCAAGGACAGGGCGCTCTGGAAACACCATATATTTT | CASSPRTGRSGNTIYF
few | - | TRBJ1-2 | TRBV19 | TGTGCCAGTAGCCTCGGGACCCATGGCTACACCTTC | CASSLGTHGYTF
- | - | TRBJ1-2 | TRBV7-9 | TGTGCCAGCATGGGCGACGGCAACTATGGCTACACCTTC | CASMGDGNYGYTF
many | - | TRBJ2-1 | TRBV20-1 | TGCAGTGCGCAGCACAATGAGCAGTTCTTC | CSAQHNEQFF
- | - | TRBJ2-7 | TRBV5-1 | TGCGCCAGCAGCTTCGGGGCCGACGCCCTGGGGTCCTACGAGCAGTACTTC | CASSFGADALGSYEQYF
few | - | TRBJ1-2 | TRBV6-5 | TGTGCCGCCGGGTCGGGACGCGGATATGGCTACACCTTC | CAAGSGRGYGYTF
few | TRBD1 | TRBJ1-2 | TRBV20-1 | TGCAGTGCTAGAGCCGGACAGGGGATTAACTATGGCTACACCTTC | CSARAGQGINYGYTF
- | TRBD1 | TRBJ1-1 | TRBV10-3 | TGTGCCATCAGTGAGTCGCCGGGACAGGGTGCTGAAGCTTTCTTT | CAISESPGQGAEAFF
- | - | TRBJ2-7 | TRBV2 | TGTGCCAGCACCAGAGGACAGACCTACGAGCAGTACTTC | CASTRGQTYEQYF
- | - | TRBJ2-1 | TRBV14 | TGTGCCAGCAGCCAACGACAGGGACTTCGGAACAATGAGCAGTTCTTC | CASSQRQGLRNNEQFF
many | - | TRBJ2-3 | TRBV24-1 | TGTGCCACAGGGGGGAGCACAGATACGCAGTATTTT | CATGGSTDTQYF
- | - | TRBJ2-6 | TRBV27 | TGTGCCAGCAGGAACCTAGGGGGCTCTGGGGCCAACGTCCTGACTTTC | CASRNLGGSGANVLTF
- | - | TRBJ1-1 | TRBV6-5 | TGTGCCAGCAGTTACGGGGGGGGGATCCTGAACACTGAAGCTTTCTTT | CASSYGGGILNTEAFF
- | - | TRBJ2-6 | TRBV12-3/TRBV12-4 | TGTGCCAGCAGTTTAAGGGGATCTGGGGCCAACGTCCTGACTTTC | CASSLRGSGANVLTF
- | - | TRBJ2-2 | TRBV7-9 | TGTGCCAGCAGCCTCCTAGGACAGCCCACCGGGGAGCTGTTTTTT | CASSLLGQPTGELFF
- | TRBD2 | TRBJ2-1 | TRBV20-1 | TGCAGTGCTGATAAAGCGGGGTACAATGAGCAGTTCTTC | CSADKAGYNEQFF
many | TRBD1 | TRBJ2-5 | TRBV7-2 | TGTGCCAGCAGCTTACTCGGGACAGTTAAAGAGACCCAGTACTTC | CASSLLGTVKETQYF
- | TRBD1 | TRBJ2-7 | TRBV5-1 | TGCGCCAGCAGCTTGTCTGCAGGGGGAACCTACGAGCAGTACTTC | CASSLSAGGTYEQYF
- | - | TRBJ2-7 | TRBV7-2 | TGTGCCAGCAGCTTAACACGCCCGTCCTACGAGCAGTACTTC | CASSLTRPSYEQYF
few | TRBD2 | TRBJ2-7 | TRBV5-1 | TGCGCCAGCAGCTTGGAGTACCCACTAGCGGGGGCCGCAACCCCCTACGAGCAGTACTTC | CASSLEYPLAGAATPYEQYF
- | - | TRBJ2-7 | TRBV21-1 | TGTGCCAGCAGCATCCAGGGGCAGGACGATTCCTACGAGCAGTACTTC | CASSIQGQDDSYEQYF
few | TRBD1 | TRBJ1-2 | TRBV7-2 | TGTGCCAGCAGCCTCGTGACAGGGCCAAACTATGGCTACACCTTC | CASSLVTGPNYGYTF
- | - | TRBJ1-1 | TRBV7-9 | TGTGCCAGCAGCTTAGCGGGATCCTTGAACACTGAAGCTTTCTTT | CASSLAGSLNTEAFF
few | - | TRBJ2-5 | TRBV7-8 | TGTGCCAGCAGCTCCCGACACTTCCAAGAGACCCAGTACTTC | CASSSRHFQETQYF
few | TRBD1 | TRBJ1-1 | TRBV7-2 | TGTGCCAGCAGCGCTGGACAGGGGACCACTGAAGCTTTCTTT | CASSAGQGTTEAFF
- | - | TRBJ1-4 | TRBV4-2 | TGTGCCAGCAGCCTACAGGCCGCAGCTAATGAAAAACTGTTTTTT | CASSLQAAANEKLFF
few | - | TRBJ2-7 | TRBV29-1 | TGCAGCGTTGTGCTTGCCGTGGGATCCTACGAGCAGTACTTC | CSVVLAVGSYEQYF
- | TRBD2 | TRBJ2-7 | TRBV5-1 | TGCGCCAGCAGCTTGGGGCGGAGCGGGGGGAACTACGAGCAGTACTTC | CASSLGRSGGNYEQYF
once | - | TRBJ1-5 | TRBV20-1 | TGCAGTGCTAGAGCTCAGGGGATTGGCAATCAGCCCCAGCATTTT | CSARAQGIGNQPQHF
few | TRBD1 | TRBJ2-2 | TRBV12-3/TRBV12-4 | TGTGCCAGCAGTTGGACTACAGGGGGATCGAACACCGGGGAGCTGTTTTTT | CASSWTTGGSNTGELFF
- | TRBD1 | TRBJ1-1 | TRBV6-1 | TGTGCCAGCAGTGAACCCCTAGGGACAGCTACCCGGATGAACACTGAAGCTTTCTTT | CASSEPLGTATRMNTEAFF
few | - | TRBJ2-5 | TRBV6-6 | TGTGCCAGCAGCATGGGGGGCCAAGAGACCCAGTACTTC | CASSMGGQETQYF
- | - | TRBJ1-2 | TRBV5-6 | TGTGCCAGCAGTGCGGTTGGGGTCAACTATGGCTACACCTTC | CASSAVGVNYGYTF
- | - | TRBJ2-2 | TRBV5-1 | TGCGCCAGCATAGAGGGAGCCACCGGGGAGCTGTTTTTT | CASIEGATGELFF
- | - | TRBJ1-5 | TRBV19 | TGTGCCGTACAGGGAATGGGTGGCAATCAGCCCCAGCATTTT | CAVQGMGGNQPQHF
few | - | TRBJ2-2 | TRBV30 | TGTGCCTGGAATCGGAACTCGAGGGCCGGGGAGCTGTTTTTT | CAWNRNSRAGELFF
- | - | TRBJ2-2 | TRBV5-1 | TGCGCCAGCAGCTTGGTGGCAGGGGCTCCCGGGGAGCTGTTTTTT | CASSLVAGAPGELFF
once | - | TRBJ1-1 | TRBV20-1 | TGCAGTGCTAGAGATCCGGGGGGAGGAACTGAAGCTTTCTTT | CSARDPGGGTEAFF
- | - | TRBJ1-1 | TRBV3-1 | TGTGCCAGCAGCCCGGCAGGGGCTGAAGCTTTCTTT | CASSPAGAEAFF